This TCR beta chain emerged from a study of T cell changes during pregnancy in multiple sclerosis (dated by TCRdb to about 2019). Study-wide context: The study examined how the T cell repertoire changed over the course of pregnancy in women with multiple sclerosis.

Library method: the immunoSEQ multiplex PCR assay. Entries here come from immuneACCESS through TCRdb and include only in-frame sequences with V and J called. Some clones fail to appear in such tables; in the studies checked, an unresolved V gene covers under half of the shortfall, and the cause of the remainder is unknown. Counted in this sample were approximately 80,000 clones; approximately 95% of them appeared once. Of the sample, approximately 0.92% is held by the ten largest clones. In regard to this clone: Its antigen target is currently unknown. Per-base qualities were not stored, and no clone one base away is much larger.

The junction carries 21 bases between V and J, which are trimmed by 4 bases and 5 bases respectively. The CDR3 numbers 17 residues from cysteine through phenylalanine. The DNA shown is the 51-base CDR3, in frame from base 1. Taken from the germline V gene, the CDR1 and CDR2 loops are MGHRA and YSYEKL. The chain was built from TRBV4-1 and TRBJ2-1, with TRBD2 tentatively as D gene (7 bases match). The sequence was collected from a female donor in good health, enrolled as a control in a pregnancy study. This specimen consisted of peripheral blood, obtained in the second trimester of pregnancy. In nucleotides, the sequence is TGCGCCAGCAGCCCCGAACCCTACAGGGAGGGAAACAATGAGCAGTTCTTC. The translation is CASSPEPYREGNNEQFF.